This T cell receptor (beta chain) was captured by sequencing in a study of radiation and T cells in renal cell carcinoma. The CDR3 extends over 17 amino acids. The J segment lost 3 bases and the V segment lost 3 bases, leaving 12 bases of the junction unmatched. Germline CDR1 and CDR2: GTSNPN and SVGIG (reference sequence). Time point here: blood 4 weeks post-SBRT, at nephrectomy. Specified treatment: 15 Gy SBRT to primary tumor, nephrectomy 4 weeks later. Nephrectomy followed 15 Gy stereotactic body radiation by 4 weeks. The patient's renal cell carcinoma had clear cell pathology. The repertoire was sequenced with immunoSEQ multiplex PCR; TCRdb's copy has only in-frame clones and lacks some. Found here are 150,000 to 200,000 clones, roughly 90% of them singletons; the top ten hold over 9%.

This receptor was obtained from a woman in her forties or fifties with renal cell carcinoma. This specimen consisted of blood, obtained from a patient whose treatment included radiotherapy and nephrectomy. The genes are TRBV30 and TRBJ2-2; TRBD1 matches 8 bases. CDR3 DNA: TGTGCCTGGAGAGCGATCGACAGGGGCTGGGACACCGGGGAGCTGTTTTTT. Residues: CAWRAIDRGWDTGELFF.